These 21 T cell receptor beta chains originate from one sample sequenced in a study of regulatory T cells (dated by TCRdb to the late 2010s). These receptors have no identified antigens. Results and caveats for the whole study, not just this receptor: Enrichment for hydrophobic residues at CDR3 positions 6 and 7 was found in conventional CD4+ T cells from CD3G-deficient patients, suggesting more self-reactive specificities.

Receptor amplification or capture employed the immunoSEQ multiplex PCR assay. In the multiplex PCR, 52 forward TRBV primers and 13 reverse TRBJ primers were used, and assay-based and computational corrections were applied for amplification bias. In its TCRdb copy, this immuneACCESS table keeps in-frame sequences only and misses some clones. Where compared with another copy, unresolved V genes explain less than half of these, and the others have no known cause. The sample profile shows tens of thousands of clones; more than 70% of them were found once. The ten largest account for 1.3% of the sample. What was sequenced was conventional CD4+ T cells sorted from blood. All receptors come from a child aged 10-17 years with CD3G deficiency.

This clone was recorded a few times. V is TRBV4-2 and J is TRBJ2-1, with D perhaps matching TRBD1 (6 bases). The CDR3 runs 22 residues. Trimming stripped 2 bases from V and 7 bases from J, with 36 bases between. Germline CDR1 is LGHNA and CDR2 is YNFKEQ. In nucleotides, the CDR3 is TGTGCCAGCAGCCAAAGAGGTGGTCCGGGACACTCTAATGAGCCCCACCCTAATGAGCAGTTCTTC. Translated, it gives CASSQRGGPGHSNEPHPNEQFF.

The V and J genes are TRBV19 and TRBJ2-3, with 7 nucleotides matching TRBD2. Germline V lookup: CDR1 LNHDA, CDR2 SQIVND (reference sequence). Trimming removed 1 base from V and 6 bases from J; junction bases left unmatched: 4. There are 14 residues in the CDR3. CDR3 nucleotide sequence: TGTGCCAGTAGTATAGGCGGGGGTCGGGATACGCAGTATTTT. The encoded protein is CASSIGGGRDTQYF.

The rearrangement uses TRBV6-1 and TRBJ2-7; perhaps TRBD2 as D (5 bases). Trimming removed 2 bases at V and 9 bases at J, with 14 bases between. Per the germline V gene, CDR1 is MNHNS and CDR2 is SASEGT. There are 13 residues in the CDR3. CDR3 protein: CASSEITLGLQYF. Here the CDR3 DNA reads TGTGCCAGCAGTGAAATTACACTAGGCCTGCAGTACTTC.

The chain couples TRBV30 to TRBJ2-1; 7 nucleotides line up with TRBD1. Trimming took 4 bases from V and 8 from J; bases not matched to a gene: 11. This CDR3 has 14 amino acids. Germline CDR1 and CDR2: GTSNPN and SVGIG (reference sequence). The CDR3 DNA sequence: TGTGCCTGGAAGAGCACAGGGGCGAGGGATGAGCAGTTCTTC. Protein product: CAWKSTGARDEQFF.

The rearrangement uses TRBV28 and TRBJ2-5; 8 nucleotides line up with TRBD1. The CDR3 consists of 14 residues. After removal of 5 bases from V and 4 bases from J, the junction contained 6 bases not matched to a gene. Germline CDR1 reads MDHEN; CDR2 reads SYDVKM. This CDR3 is CASSLTGGRETQYF. The CDR3 DNA is TGTGCCAGCAGTCTTACAGGGGGTAGAGAGACCCAGTACTTC.

V is TRBV6-1 and J is TRBJ2-7; TRBD2 aligns across 10 bases. The CDR3 sequence is 14 residues long. Losses at the gene ends were 7 bases for V and 6 bases for J; bases not matched to a gene: 9. CDR1 is MNHNS and CDR2 is SASEGT in the germline V gene. CDR3 sequence (DNA): TGTGCCAGCATGTGGGCTAGCGGGAGTACCGAGCAGTACTTC. The encoded protein is CASMWASGSTEQYF.

The rearrangement joins TRBV7-9 to TRBJ2-2; 9 bases are a match to TRBD1. V lost 5 bases, J lost 0 bases, and 13 bases stayed unmatched. CDR1 is SEHNR, CDR2 FQNEAQ, per germline (reference sequence). This CDR3 contains 19 residues. The CDR3, as DNA: TGTGCCAGCAGCGGACGGAAAAAAACAGGGGGCTCGAACACCGGGGAGCTGTTTTTT. Protein product: CASSGRKKTGGSNTGELFF. Based on the CDR3 plus reference TRBV7-9 and TRBJ2-2, the full variable domain is DTGVSQNPRHKITKRGQNVTFRCDPISEHNRLYWYRQTLGQGPEFLTYFQNEAQLEKSRLLSDRFSAERPKGSFSTLEIQRTEQGDSAMYLCASSGRKKTGGSNTGELFFGEGSRLTVL.

The chain recombines TRBV28 with TRBJ1-5; maybe TRBD1 (6 bases). The CDR3 extends over 16 amino acids. CDR1 MDHEN and CDR2 SYDVKM come from the germline V gene. V dropped 6 bases and J dropped 2 bases, with 17 bases sitting between them. The CDR3 coding sequence is TGTGCCAGCAGCTCGTTGTGGGGGGCTGGCAATCAGCCCCAGCATTTT. Protein: CASSSLWGAGNQPQHF.

The chain joins TRBV7-9 to TRBJ1-4, with 7 bases that match TRBD1. There are 16 residues in the CDR3. Germline V gene data show CDR1 as SEHNR and CDR2 as FQNEAQ (reference sequence). V was clipped by 5 bases and J by 1 base; unmatched bases: 7. Written as DNA, the CDR3 is TGTGCCAGCAGCAGTGGGACAGCTATAACTAATGAAAAACTGTTTTTT. Translated, it gives CASSSGTAITNEKLFF.

The chain has TRBV6-6 and TRBJ1-2, with D possibly matching TRBD1 (5 bases). Germline CDR1 and CDR2: MNHNY and SVGAGI (reference sequence). Trimming pared 7 bases from V and 10 bases from J, leaving 22 bases between. CDR3 size: 14 residues. The CDR3 DNA sequence: TGTGCCAGCACCCTTGGGGGGAAAGGAGGTCTCTACACCTTC. Amino acids: CASTLGGKGGLYTF.

This sequence joins TRBV27 and TRBJ2-6; TRBD1 agrees at 7 bases. CDR1 MNHEY and CDR2 SMNVEV come from the germline V gene (reference sequence). J lost 2 bases, V lost 5 bases, and 6 bases had no gene match. CDR3 length equals 16 residues. The CDR3 protein is CASSLRGPAGANVLTF. In nucleotides, the CDR3 is TGTGCCAGCAGTCTGAGGGGGCCAGCTGGGGCCAACGTCCTGACTTTC.

The V gene is TRBV7-9, the J gene TRBJ2-7; D is ambiguous. V shed 11 bases and J shed 7 bases, with 9 bases lying between them. Looked up from germline, CDR1 is SEHNR and CDR2 is FQNEAQ (reference sequence). The CDR3 spans 9 residues. The CDR3 is CAPKREQYF. The CDR3 DNA reads as TGTGCCCCAAAGAGAGAGCAGTACTTC.

This clone was seen a few times. V and J are TRBV5-1 and TRBJ2-1; D is uncertain. The CDR3 covers 15 residues. V shed 0 bases and J shed 0 bases, with 7 bases lying between them. Germline lookup yields CDR1 SGHRS and CDR2 YFSETQ. This CDR3 is CASSLALGSYNEQFF. The CDR3 DNA is TGCGCCAGCAGCTTGGCCCTAGGCTCCTACAATGAGCAGTTCTTC. Variable domain in full (rest from reference TRBV5-1 and TRBJ2-1): KAGVTQTPRYLIKTRGQQVTLSCSPISGHRSVSWYQQTPGQGLQFLFEYFSETQRNKGNFPGRFSGRQFSNSRSEMNVSTLELGDSALYLCASSLALGSYNEQFFGPGTRLTVL.

The chain is built from TRBV7-9 and TRBJ2-5; TRBD1 matches 7 bases. This CDR3 spans 14 amino acids. In germline, CDR1 is SEHNR, CDR2 FQNEAQ (reference sequence). With 0 bases clipped from V and 5 bases from J, the junction kept 3 bases outside the gene matches. Here the CDR3 DNA reads TGTGCCAGCAGCTTAGCAGGGGGCGGTGAGACCCAGTACTTC. It codes for CASSLAGGGETQYF.

This sequence joins TRBV19 and TRBJ2-6, with 11 bases matching TRBD2. From germline, CDR1 is LNHDA and CDR2 SQIVND (reference sequence). With 6 bases clipped from V and 0 bases from J, the junction kept 10 bases outside the gene matches. CDR3 length: 19 residues. The CDR3 here is CASSSGLAETRSGANVLTF. The CDR3 DNA reads TGTGCCAGTAGCTCGGGACTAGCGGAGACCCGCTCTGGGGCCAACGTCCTGACTTTC.

V is TRBV6-6 and J is TRBJ1-1; 7 positions match TRBD1. Germline V gives CDR1 MNHNY, CDR2 SVGAGI (reference sequence). The junction had 5 bases not matched to a gene; V was cut back by 0 bases and J by 7 bases. The CDR3 totals 14 residues. This chain's CDR3 is CASSYSSPGGEAFF. In nucleotides, the CDR3 is TGTGCCAGCAGTTACTCATCCCCAGGGGGTGAAGCTTTCTTT.

This chain connects TRBV18 to TRBJ2-7; 8 bases are a match to TRBD2. Germline CDR1 is KGHSH and CDR2 is LQKENI. There are 15 residues in the CDR3. V shed 6 bases, J shed 1 base, and the junction held 8 bases outside the gene matches. The CDR3 reads CASSPTSDPSYEQYF. The CDR3 DNA is TGTGCCAGCTCCCCGACTAGCGATCCTTCCTACGAGCAGTACTTC.

J is TRBJ2-1 and V is TRBV7-9, with D uncertain. The CDR3 sequence is 11 residues long. V dropped 7 bases and J dropped 8 bases, with 9 bases sitting between them. Germline V CDR1 and CDR2: SEHNR, FQNEAQ (reference sequence). The DNA for the CDR3 is TGTGCCAGCACCTCGGGCGATGAGCAGTTCTTC. It encodes CASTSGDEQFF.

This clone was seen more than once but under ten times. The rearrangement joins TRBV6-1 to TRBJ2-7; D not certain. V was cut by 7 bases and J by 2 bases, with 12 bases left in between. The CDR3 covers 13 residues. CDR1 is MNHNS, CDR2 SASEGT, per germline. DNA of the CDR3: TGTGCCAGCAAAGTCGGCGGAGCCTACGAGCAGTACTTC. Its protein product is CASKVGGAYEQYF.

This chain joins TRBV5-1 and TRBJ2-2; maybe TRBD2 (5 bases). Trimming left V 0 bases short and J 3 bases short, with 6 bases between. The CDR3 extends over 14 amino acids. Germline V lookup: CDR1 SGHRS, CDR2 YFSETQ. The CDR3 bases are TGCGCCAGCAGCTTGGTGGAGGACACCGGGGAGCTGTTTTTT. Translation: CASSLVEDTGELFF.

The V call is TRBV28, the J call TRBJ2-1, with 7 bases identical to TRBD1. After removal of 1 base from V and 3 bases from J, the junction contained 6 bases not matched to a gene. This CDR3 has 16 amino acids. Germline-derived CDR1 and CDR2 are MDHEN and SYDVKM. CDR3 sequence reads: CASSLLGGQSYNEQFF. For the CDR3, the DNA is TGTGCCAGCAGTTTATTAGGGGGACAGAGCTACAATGAGCAGTTCTTC.